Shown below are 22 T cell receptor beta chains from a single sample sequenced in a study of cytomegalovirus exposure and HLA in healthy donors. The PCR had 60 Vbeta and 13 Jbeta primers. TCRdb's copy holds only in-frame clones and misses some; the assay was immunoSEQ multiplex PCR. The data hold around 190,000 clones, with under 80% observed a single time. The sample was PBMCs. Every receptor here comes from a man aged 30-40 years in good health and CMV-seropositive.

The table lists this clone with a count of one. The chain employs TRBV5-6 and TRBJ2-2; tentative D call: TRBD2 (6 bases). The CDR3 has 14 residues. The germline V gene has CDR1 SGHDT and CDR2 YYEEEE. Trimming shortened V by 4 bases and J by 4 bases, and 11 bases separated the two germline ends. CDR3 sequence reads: CASSQLASTGELFF. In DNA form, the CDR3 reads TGTGCCAGCAGCCAACTAGCTTCCACCGGGGAGCTGTTTTTT.

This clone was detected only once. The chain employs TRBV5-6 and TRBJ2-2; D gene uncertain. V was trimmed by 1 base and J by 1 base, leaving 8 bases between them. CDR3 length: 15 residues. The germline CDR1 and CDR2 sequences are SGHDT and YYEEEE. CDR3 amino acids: CASSLYPGNTGELFF. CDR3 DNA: TGTGCCAGCAGCTTGTATCCGGGGAACACCGGGGAGCTGTTTTTT.

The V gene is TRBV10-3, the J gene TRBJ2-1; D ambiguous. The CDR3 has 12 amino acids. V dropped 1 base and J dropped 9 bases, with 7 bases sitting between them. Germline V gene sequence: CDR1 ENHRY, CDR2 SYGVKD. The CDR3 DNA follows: TGTGCCATCAGTGAGTTGAACGGTGAGCAGTTCTTC. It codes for CAISELNGEQFF.

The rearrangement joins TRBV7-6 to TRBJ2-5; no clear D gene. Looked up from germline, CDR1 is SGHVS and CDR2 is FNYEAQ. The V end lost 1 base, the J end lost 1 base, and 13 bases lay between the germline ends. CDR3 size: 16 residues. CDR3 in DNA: TGTGCCAGCAGCTTAGACTTCTTTAAATCCCAAGAGACCCAGTACTTC. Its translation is CASSLDFFKSQETQYF.

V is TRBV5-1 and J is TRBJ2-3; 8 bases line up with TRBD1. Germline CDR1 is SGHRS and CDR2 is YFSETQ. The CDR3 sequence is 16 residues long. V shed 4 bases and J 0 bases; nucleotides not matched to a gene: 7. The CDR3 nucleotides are TGCGCCAGCAGCCCTAGACAGGGGTTTAGCACAGATACGCAGTATTTT. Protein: CASSPRQGFSTDTQYF. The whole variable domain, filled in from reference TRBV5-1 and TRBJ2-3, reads KAGVTQTPRYLIKTRGQQVTLSCSPISGHRSVSWYQQTPGQGLQFLFEYFSETQRNKGNFPGRFSGRQFSNSRSEMNVSTLELGDSALYLCASSPRQGFSTDTQYFGPGTRLTVL.

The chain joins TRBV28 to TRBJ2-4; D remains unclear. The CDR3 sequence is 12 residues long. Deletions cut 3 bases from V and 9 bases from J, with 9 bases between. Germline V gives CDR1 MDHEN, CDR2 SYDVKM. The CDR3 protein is CASSLSAPIQYF. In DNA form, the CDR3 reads TGTGCCAGCAGTTTGAGCGCTCCCATTCAGTACTTC.

CDR3 region: CASRRDSEKLFF. CDR3 DNA: TGCGCCAGCAGGAGAGACAGCGAAAAACTGTTTTTT. This rearrangement joins TRBV5-1 to TRBJ1-4; TRBD1 is a possible D gene (5 bases). Germline V gene data show CDR1 as SGHRS and CDR2 as YFSETQ. This CDR3 region has 12 residues. V was shortened by 5 bases and J by 8 bases, with 10 bases between the two germline ends.

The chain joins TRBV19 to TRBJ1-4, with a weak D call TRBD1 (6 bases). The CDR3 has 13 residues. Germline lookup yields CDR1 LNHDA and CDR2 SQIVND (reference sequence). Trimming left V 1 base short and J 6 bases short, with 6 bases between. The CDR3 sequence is CASSIGTDEKLFF. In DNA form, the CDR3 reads TGTGCCAGTAGTATAGGGACAGATGAAAAACTGTTTTTT.

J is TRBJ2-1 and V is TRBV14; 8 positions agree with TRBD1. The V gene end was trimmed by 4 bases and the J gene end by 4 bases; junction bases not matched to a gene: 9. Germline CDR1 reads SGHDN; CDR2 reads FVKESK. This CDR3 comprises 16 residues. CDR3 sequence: CASSPRTGIQYNEQFF. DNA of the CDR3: TGTGCCAGCAGCCCCCGGACAGGGATACAATACAATGAGCAGTTCTTC.

The CDR3 sequence: CASSVGVGGLSSEKLFF. The CDR3 nucleotides are TGTGCCAGCAGCGTAGGGGTAGGGGGCCTCAGTAGTGAAAAACTGTTTTTT. The chain employs TRBV9 and TRBJ1-4, with 7 bases lining up with TRBD1. The V gene's germline CDR1 is SGDLS and CDR2 YYNGEE. V lost 0 bases to trimming and J lost 7 bases; unmatched junction nucleotides: 12. CDR3 size: 17 residues.

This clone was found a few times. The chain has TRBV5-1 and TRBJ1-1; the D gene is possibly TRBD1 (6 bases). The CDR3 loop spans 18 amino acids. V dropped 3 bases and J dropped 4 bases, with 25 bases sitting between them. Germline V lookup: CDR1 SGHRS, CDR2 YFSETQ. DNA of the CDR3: TGCGCCAGCAGCTGGGGGAGGGGGGCAGCGAGAACGGGCACTGAAGCTTTCTTT. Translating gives CASSWGRGAARTGTEAFF.

The CDR3 region is CTSSLEDRGRCTEAFF. The CDR3 coding sequence is TGCACCAGCAGCCTAGAGGACAGGGGGAGGTGCACTGAAGCTTTCTTT. The chain is built from TRBV1 and TRBJ1-1; the DNA was not compared with TRBD1, the D call given in the table. TRBV1 is reported as a pseudogene. This CDR3 comprises 16 residues.

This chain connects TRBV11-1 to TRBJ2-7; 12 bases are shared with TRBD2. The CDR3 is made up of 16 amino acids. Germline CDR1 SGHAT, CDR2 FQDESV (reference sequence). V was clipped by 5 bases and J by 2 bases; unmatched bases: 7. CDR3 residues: CASSLGLAGTTYEQYF. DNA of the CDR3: TGTGCCAGCAGCCTGGGACTAGCGGGTACTACCTACGAGCAGTACTTC.

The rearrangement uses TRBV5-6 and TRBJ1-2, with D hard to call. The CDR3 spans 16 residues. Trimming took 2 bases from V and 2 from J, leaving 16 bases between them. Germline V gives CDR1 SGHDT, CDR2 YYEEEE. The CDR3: CASSFYGTRQNYGYTF. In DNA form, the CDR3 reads TGTGCCAGCAGCTTTTACGGTACCAGACAAAACTATGGCTACACCTTC.

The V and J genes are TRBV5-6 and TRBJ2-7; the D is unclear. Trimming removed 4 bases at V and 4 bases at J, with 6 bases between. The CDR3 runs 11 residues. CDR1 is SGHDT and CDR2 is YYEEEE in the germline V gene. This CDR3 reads CASSAGYEQYF. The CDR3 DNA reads TGTGCCAGCAGCGCAGGATACGAGCAGTACTTC.

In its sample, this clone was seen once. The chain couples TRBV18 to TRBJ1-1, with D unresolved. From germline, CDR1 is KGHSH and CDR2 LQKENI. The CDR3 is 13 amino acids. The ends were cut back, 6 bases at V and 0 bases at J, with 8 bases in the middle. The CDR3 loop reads CASSLEVNTEAFF. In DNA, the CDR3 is TGTGCCAGCTCCCTGGAGGTGAACACTGAAGCTTTCTTT.

DNA for the CDR3: TGCGCCAGCAGCCAAGATCTCCGGGGACAGGGGAGCGAGCAGTACTTC. The encoded protein is CASSQDLRGQGSEQYF. The chain has TRBV4-3 and TRBJ2-7; 10 bases fit TRBD1. Germline V gives CDR1 LGHNA, CDR2 YSLEER. The J segment lost 6 bases and the V segment lost 0 bases, leaving 8 bases of the junction unmatched. This CDR3 has 16 residues.

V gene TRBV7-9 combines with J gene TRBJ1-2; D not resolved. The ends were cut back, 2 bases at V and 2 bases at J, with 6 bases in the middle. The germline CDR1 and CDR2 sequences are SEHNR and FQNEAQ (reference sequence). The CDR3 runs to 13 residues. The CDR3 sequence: CASSLPVNYGYTF. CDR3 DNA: TGTGCCAGCAGCTTACCGGTAAACTATGGCTACACCTTC.

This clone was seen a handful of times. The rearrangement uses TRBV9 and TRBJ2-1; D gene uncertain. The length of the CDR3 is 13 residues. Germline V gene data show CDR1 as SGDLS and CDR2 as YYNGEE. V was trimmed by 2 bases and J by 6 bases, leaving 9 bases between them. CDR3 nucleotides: TGTGCCAGCAGCGTGGAGAGTCGCAATGAGCAGTTCTTC. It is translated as CASSVESRNEQFF.

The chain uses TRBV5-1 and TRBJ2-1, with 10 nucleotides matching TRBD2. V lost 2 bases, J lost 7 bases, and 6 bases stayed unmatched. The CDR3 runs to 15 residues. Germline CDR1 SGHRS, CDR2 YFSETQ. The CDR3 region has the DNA TGCGCCAGCAGCTTAGAACTAGCGGGGACTAATGAGCAGTTCTTC. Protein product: CASSLELAGTNEQFF.

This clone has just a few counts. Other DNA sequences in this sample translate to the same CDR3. The CDR3 nucleotides read TGTGCCAGCAGCTGGGTGGCGGCGCCCAACTATGGCTACACCTTC. It codes for CASSWVAAPNYGYTF. This chain connects TRBV5-5 to TRBJ1-2; D unclear. CDR3 length: 15 amino acids. Germline values: CDR1 SGHKS, CDR2 YYEKEE (reference sequence). V was cut by 3 bases and J by 2 bases, with 14 bases left in between.

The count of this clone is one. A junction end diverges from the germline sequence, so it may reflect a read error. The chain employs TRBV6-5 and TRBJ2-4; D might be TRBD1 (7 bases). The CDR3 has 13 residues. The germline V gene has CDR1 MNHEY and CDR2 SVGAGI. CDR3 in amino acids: CAGRVQGGNIQYF. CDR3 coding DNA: TGTGCCGGCAGGGTTCAGGGGGGAAACATTCAGTACTTC.